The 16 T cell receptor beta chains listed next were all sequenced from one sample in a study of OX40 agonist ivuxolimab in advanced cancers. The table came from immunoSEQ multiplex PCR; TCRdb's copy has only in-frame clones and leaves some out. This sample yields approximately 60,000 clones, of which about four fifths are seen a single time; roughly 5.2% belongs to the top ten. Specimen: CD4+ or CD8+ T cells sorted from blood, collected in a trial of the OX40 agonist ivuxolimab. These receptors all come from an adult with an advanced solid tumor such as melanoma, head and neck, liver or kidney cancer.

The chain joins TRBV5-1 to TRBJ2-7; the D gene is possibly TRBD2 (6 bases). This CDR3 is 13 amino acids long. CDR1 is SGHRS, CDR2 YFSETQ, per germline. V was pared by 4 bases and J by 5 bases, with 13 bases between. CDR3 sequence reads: CASSTGSGHEQYF. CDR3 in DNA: TGCGCCAGCAGCACCGGGAGCGGCCACGAGCAGTACTTC.

The CDR3: CASRMWALDEKLFF. CDR3 DNA sequence: TGCGCCAGCCGGATGTGGGCCCTGGATGAAAAACTGTTTTTT. The rearrangement uses TRBV4-1 and TRBJ1-4; no clear D gene. V lost 8 bases and J 6 bases, leaving 16 bases between the germline ends. The CDR3 runs to 14 residues. The germline V gene encodes CDR1 MGHRA and CDR2 YSYEKL.

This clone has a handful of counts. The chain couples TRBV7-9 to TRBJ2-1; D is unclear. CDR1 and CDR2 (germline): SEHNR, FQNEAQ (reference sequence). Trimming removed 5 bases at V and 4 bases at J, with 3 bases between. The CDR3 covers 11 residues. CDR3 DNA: TGTGCCAGCAGCCCTTACAATGAGCAGTTCTTC. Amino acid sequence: CASSPYNEQFF.

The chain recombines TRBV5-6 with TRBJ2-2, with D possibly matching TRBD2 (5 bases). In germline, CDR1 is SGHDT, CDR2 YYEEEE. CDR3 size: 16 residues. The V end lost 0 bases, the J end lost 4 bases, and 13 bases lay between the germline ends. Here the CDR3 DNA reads TGTGCCAGCAGCTTGGTAATTGTCCGGGGCACCGGGGAGCTGTTTTTT. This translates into CASSLVIVRGTGELFF. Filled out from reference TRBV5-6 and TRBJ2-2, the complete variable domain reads DAGVTQSPTHLIKTRGQQVTLRCSPKSGHDTVSWYQQALGQGPQFIFQYYEEEERQRGNFPDRFSGHQFPNYSSELNVNALLLGDSALYLCASSLVIVRGTGELFFGEGSRLTVL.

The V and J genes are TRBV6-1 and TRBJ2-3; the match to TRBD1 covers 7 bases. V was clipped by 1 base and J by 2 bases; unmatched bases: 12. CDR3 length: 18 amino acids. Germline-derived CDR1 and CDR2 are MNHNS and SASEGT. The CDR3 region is CASSEELIRTGTTDTQYF. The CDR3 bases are TGTGCCAGCAGTGAAGAGTTGATCCGGACAGGCACCACAGATACGCAGTATTTT.

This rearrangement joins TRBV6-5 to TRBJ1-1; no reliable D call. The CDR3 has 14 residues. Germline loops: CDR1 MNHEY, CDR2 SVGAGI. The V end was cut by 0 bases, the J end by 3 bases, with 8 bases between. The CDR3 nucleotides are TGTGCCAGCAGTTACTCGAAAAGGGACACTGAAGCTTTCTTT. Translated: CASSYSKRDTEAFF.

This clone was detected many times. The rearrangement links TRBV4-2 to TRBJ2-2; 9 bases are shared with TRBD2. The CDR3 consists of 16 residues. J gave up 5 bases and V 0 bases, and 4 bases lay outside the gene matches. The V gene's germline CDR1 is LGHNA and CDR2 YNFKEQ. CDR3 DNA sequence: TGTGCCAGCAGCCAAGATAGCGGGGGAAATACCGGGGAGCTGTTTTTT. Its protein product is CASSQDSGGNTGELFF.

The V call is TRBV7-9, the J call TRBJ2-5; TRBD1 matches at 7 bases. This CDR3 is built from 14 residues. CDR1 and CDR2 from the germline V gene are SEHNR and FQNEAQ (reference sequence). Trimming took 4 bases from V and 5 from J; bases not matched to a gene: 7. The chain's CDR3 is CASSSRQGAETQYF. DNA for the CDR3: TGTGCCAGCAGCTCACGACAGGGTGCGGAGACCCAGTACTTC.

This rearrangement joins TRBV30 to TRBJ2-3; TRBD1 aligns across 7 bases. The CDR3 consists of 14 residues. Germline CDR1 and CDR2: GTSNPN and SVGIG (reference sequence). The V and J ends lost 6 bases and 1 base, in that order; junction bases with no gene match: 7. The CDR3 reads CACNRGQGTDTQYF. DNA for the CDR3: TGTGCCTGCAACCGAGGACAGGGCACAGATACGCAGTATTTT.

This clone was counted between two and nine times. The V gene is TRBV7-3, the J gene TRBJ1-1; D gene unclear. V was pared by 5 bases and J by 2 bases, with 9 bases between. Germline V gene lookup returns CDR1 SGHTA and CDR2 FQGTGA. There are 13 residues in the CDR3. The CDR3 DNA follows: TGTGCCAGCAGCACCCAGACTAACACTGAAGCTTTCTTT. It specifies CASSTQTNTEAFF.

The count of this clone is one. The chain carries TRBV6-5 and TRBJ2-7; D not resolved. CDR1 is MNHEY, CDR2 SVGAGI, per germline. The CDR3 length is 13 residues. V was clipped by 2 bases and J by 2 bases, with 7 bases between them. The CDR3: CASSYGRTYEQYF. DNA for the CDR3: TGTGCCAGCAGTTACGGGCGGACCTACGAGCAGTACTTC.

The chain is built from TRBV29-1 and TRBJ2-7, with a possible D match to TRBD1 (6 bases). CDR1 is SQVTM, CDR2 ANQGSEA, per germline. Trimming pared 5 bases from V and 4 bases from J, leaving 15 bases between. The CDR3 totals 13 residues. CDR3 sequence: CSVSTGQGYEQYF. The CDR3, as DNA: TGCAGCGTTTCCACGGGGCAGGGGTACGAGCAGTACTTC.

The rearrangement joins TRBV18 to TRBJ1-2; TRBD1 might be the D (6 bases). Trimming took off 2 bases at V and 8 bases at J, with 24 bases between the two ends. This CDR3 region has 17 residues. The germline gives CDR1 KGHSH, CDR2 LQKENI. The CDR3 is CASSPGGPGTSGGGYTF. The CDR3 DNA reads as TGTGCCAGCTCACCAGGGGGGCCGGGCACATCAGGAGGGGGCTACACCTTC.

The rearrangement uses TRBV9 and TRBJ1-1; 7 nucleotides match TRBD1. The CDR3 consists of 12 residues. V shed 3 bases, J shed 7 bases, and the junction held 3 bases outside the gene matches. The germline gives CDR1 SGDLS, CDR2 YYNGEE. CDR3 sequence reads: CASSEGDSEAFF. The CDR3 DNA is TGTGCCAGCAGCGAGGGGGACAGTGAAGCTTTCTTT.

The CDR3 sequence is CASSLMGEAYNEQFF. CDR3 DNA sequence: TGTGCCAGCAGCTTAATGGGGGAGGCCTACAATGAGCAGTTCTTC. V is TRBV7-3 and J is TRBJ2-1, with D possibly being TRBD2 (6 bases). The CDR3 contains 15 residues. Germline CDR1 is SGHTA and CDR2 is FQGTGA. V was clipped by 1 base and J by 2 bases, with 9 bases between them.

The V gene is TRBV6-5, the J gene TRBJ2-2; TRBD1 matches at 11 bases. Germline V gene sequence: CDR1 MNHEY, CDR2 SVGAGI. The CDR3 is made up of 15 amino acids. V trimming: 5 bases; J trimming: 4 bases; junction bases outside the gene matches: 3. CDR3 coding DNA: TGTGCCAGCAGTAGGGGACAGGGGGTCACCGGGGAGCTGTTTTTT. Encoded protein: CASSRGQGVTGELFF.